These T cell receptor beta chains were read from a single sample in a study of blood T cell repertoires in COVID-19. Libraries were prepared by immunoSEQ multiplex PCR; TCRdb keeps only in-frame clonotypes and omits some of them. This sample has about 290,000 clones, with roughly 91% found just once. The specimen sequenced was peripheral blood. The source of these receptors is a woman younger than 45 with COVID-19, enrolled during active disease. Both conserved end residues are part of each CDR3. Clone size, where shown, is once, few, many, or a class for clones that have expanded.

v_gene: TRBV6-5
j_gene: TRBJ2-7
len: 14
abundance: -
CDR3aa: CASNPGWGAYEQYF

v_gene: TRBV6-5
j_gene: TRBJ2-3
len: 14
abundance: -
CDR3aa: CASRSSGGADTQYF

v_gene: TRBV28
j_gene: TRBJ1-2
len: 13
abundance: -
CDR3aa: CASSLVQGWFYTF

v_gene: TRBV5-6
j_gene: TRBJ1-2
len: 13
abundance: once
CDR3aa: CASSPGQMYGYTF

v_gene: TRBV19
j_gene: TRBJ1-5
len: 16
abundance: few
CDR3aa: CASSPLTGDRNQPQHF

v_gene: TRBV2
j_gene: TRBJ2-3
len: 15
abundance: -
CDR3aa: CASAPRGASTDTQYF

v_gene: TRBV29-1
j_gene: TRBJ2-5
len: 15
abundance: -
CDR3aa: CSAGSSTAAQETQYF

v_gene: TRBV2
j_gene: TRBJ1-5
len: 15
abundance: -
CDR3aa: CASTALTDSNQPQHF

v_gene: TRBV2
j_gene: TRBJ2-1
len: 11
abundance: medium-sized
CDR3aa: CASSYDNEQFF

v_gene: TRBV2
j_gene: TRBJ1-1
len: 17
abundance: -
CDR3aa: CASSSPRTGTLNTEAFF

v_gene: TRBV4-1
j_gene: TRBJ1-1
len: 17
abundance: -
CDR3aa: CASSQEITFTANTEAFF

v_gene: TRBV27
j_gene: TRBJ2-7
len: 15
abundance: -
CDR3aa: CASSPFGGLRYEQYF

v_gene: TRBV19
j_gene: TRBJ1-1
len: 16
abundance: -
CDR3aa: CASSPRTGGMNTEAFF

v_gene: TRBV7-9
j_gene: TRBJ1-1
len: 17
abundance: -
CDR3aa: CASSDAVTGFMNTEAFF